This TCR beta chain is drawn from a study of T cell responses to AZD1222 COVID-19 vaccine. The protocol was immunoSEQ multiplex PCR, while the TCRdb copy is restricted to in-frame clones and leaves out a portion. The repertoire includes over 90,000 clones, about nine tenths of them detected once, and less than 55% sits in the top ten. In regard to this clone: The antigen is undetermined.

General study points: CD4 TCRs covered the whole spike, strongest at regions 160-218 and 743-854. Targeting of unmutated variant regions was reportedly seen in nearly half of spike-specific TCRs.

The sequencing here drew on peripheral blood, taken on day 0 of AZD1222 vaccination. This clonotype originated in an adult in good health.

The CDR3 nucleotides read TGTGCCAGCAGAAGTCCCCCGGGTCACGAGCAGTACTTC. This gives the protein CASRSPPGHEQYF. The chain joins TRBV7-9 to TRBJ2-7; D gene unclear. Trimming pared 6 bases from V and 5 bases from J, leaving 14 bases between. The CDR3 consists of 13 residues. CDR1 SEHNR and CDR2 FQNEAQ come from the germline V gene (reference sequence).